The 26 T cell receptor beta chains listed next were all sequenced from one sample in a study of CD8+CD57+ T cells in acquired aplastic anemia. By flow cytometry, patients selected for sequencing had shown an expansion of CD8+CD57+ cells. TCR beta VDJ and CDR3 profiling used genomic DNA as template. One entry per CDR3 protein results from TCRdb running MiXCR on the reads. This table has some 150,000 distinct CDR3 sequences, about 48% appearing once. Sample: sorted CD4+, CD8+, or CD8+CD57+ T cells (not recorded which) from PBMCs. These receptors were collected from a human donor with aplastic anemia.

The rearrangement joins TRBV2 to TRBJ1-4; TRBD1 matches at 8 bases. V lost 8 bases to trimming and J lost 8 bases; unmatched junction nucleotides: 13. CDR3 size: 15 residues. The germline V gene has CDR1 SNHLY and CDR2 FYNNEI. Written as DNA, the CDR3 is TGTGCCAGCGTCCAGGACAGGGTCCTTGGCGAAAAACTGTTTTTT. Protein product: CASVQDRVLGEKLFF. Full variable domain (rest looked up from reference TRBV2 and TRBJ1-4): EPEVTQTPSHQVTQMGQEVILRCVPISNHLYFYWYRQILGQKVEFLVSFYNNEISEKSEIFDDQFSVERPDGSNFTLKIRSTKLEDSAMYFCASVQDRVLGEKLFFGSGTQLSVL.

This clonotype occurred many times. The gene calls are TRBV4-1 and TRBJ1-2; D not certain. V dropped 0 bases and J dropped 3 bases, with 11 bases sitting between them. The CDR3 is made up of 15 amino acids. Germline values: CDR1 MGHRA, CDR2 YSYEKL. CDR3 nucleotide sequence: TGCGCCAGCAGCCAAGAAGGGAGGGTGGACTATGGCTACACCTTC. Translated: CASSQEGRVDYGYTF.

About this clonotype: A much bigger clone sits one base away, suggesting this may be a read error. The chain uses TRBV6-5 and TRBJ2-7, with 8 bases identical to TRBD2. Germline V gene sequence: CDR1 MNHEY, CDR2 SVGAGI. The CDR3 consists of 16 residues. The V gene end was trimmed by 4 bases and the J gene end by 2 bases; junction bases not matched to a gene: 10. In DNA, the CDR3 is TGTGCCAGCAGTTCTCCCTTGGCGGGGGGCCCCTACGAGCAGTACTTC. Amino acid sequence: CASSSPLAGGPYEQYF.

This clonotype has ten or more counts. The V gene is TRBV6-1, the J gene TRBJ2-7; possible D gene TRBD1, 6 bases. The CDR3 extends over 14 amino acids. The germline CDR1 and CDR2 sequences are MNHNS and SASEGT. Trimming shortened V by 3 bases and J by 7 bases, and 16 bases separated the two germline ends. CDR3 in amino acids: CASSEQGFFSEQYF. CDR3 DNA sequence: TGTGCCAGCAGTGAGCAGGGGTTCTTCTCGGAGCAGTACTTC.

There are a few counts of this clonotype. CDR3 nucleotides: TGCAGCGTTGTAGTTGGGGCGGGTGGCTACACCTTC. Protein product: CSVVVGAGGYTF. The chain employs TRBV29-1 and TRBJ1-2, with D maybe TRBD1 (5 bases). The CDR3 consists of 12 residues. Germline V gene lookup returns CDR1 SQVTM and CDR2 ANQGSEA. Trimming took off 4 bases at V and 7 bases at J, with 13 bases between the two ends.

CDR3 in DNA: TGTGCCACCAGTGATTATCCCTTAGGGGGGGGTGAATTCACTGAAGCTTTCTTT. Protein sequence: CATSDYPLGGGEFTEAFF. The chain has TRBV24-1 and TRBJ1-1, with D possibly TRBD1 on 6 matching bases. Trimming cost V 2 bases and J 4 bases, with 22 bases left between them. CDR1 and CDR2 (germline): KGHDR, SFDVKD. The CDR3 contains 18 residues.

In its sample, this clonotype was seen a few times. CDR3 in amino acids: CASSLRQDYEQYF. In nucleotides, the CDR3 is TGTGCCAGCAGCCTTCGACAGGACTACGAGCAGTACTTC. The chain couples TRBV14 to TRBJ2-7; maybe TRBD1 (6 bases). Germline V lookup: CDR1 SGHDN, CDR2 FVKESK. This CDR3 is 13 amino acids long. The V end was cut by 4 bases, the J end by 3 bases, with 10 bases between.

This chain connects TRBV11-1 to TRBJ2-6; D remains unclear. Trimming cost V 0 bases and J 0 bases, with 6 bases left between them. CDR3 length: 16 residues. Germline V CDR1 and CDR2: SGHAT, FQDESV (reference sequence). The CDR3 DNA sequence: TGTGCCAGCAGCTTAGCGTTTGTCTCTGGGGCCAACGTCCTGACTTTC. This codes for CASSLAFVSGANVLTF. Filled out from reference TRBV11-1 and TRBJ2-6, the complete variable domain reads EAEVAQSPRYKITEKSQAVAFWCDPISGHATLYWYRQILGQGPELLVQFQDESVVDDSQLPKDRFSAERLKGVDSTLKIQPAELGDSAMYLCASSLAFVSGANVLTFGAGSRLTVL.

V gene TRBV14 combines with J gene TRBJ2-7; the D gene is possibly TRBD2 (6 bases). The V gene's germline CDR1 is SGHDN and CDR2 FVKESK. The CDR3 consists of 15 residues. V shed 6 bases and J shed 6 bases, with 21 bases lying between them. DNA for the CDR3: TGTGCCAGCAGGAGGGGCGTCGGGGAGGATGGCGAGCAGTACTTC. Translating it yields CASRRGVGEDGEQYF.

This chain's CDR3 is CSATGQGYQPQHF. DNA of the CDR3: TGCAGTGCTACTGGGCAGGGCTATCAGCCCCAGCATTTT. This chain connects TRBV20-1 to TRBJ1-5; TRBD1 might be the D (5 bases). V was pared by 4 bases and J by 5 bases, with 12 bases between. CDR1 and CDR2 from the germline V gene are DFQATT and SNEGSKA (reference sequence). This CDR3 spans 13 amino acids.

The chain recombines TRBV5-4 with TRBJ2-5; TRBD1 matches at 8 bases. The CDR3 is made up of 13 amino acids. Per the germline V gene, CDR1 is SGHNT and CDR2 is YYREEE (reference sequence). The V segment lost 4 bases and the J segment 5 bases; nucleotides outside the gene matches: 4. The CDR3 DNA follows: TGTGCCAGCAGCCCGGACAGGGCCGAGACCCAGTACTTC. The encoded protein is CASSPDRAETQYF.

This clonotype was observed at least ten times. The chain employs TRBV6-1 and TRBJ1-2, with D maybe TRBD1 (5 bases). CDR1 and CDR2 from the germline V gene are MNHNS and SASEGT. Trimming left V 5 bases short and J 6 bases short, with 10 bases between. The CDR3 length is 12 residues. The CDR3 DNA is TGTGCCAGCAGTAAACTCAGGGATGGCTACACCTTC. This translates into CASSKLRDGYTF.

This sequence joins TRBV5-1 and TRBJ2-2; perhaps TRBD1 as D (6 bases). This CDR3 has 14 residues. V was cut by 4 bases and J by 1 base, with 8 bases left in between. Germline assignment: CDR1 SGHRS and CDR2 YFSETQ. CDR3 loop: CASSHRENTGELFF. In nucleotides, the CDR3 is TGCGCCAGCAGCCACAGGGAGAACACCGGGGAGCTGTTTTTT.

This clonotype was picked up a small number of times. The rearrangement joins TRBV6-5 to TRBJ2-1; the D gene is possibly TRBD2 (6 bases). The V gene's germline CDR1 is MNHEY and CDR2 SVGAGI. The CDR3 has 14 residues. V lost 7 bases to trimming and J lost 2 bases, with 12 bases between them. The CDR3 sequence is CASTLRGTYNEQFF. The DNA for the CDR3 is TGTGCCAGCACCCTCCGGGGGACCTACAATGAGCAGTTCTTC.

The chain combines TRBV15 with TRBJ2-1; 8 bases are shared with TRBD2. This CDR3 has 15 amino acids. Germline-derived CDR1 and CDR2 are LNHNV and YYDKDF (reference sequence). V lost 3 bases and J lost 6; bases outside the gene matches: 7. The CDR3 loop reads CATSRGAGGLNEQFF. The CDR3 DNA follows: TGTGCCACCAGCAGGGGCGCGGGGGGACTCAATGAGCAGTTCTTC. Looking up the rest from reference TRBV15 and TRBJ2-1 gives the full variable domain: DAMVIQNPRYQVTQFGKPVTLSCSQTLNHNVMYWYQQKSSQAPKLLFHYYDKDFNNEADTPDNFQSRRPNTSFCFLDIRSPGLGDTAMYLCATSRGAGGLNEQFFGPGTRLTVL.

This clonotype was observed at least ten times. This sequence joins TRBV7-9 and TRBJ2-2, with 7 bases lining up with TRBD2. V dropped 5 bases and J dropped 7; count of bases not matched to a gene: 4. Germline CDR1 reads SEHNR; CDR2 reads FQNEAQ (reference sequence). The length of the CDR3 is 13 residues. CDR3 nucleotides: TGTGCCAGCAGCCCCCCGGGGGGCGGGGAGCTGTTTTTT. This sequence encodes CASSPPGGGELFF.

The CDR3 spells CASSFGQVSGDTQYF. CDR3 coding DNA: TGTGCCAGCAGCTTCGGACAGGTTTCAGGGGATACGCAGTATTTT. This chain joins TRBV5-4 and TRBJ2-3; 7 bases agree with TRBD1. V was pared by 2 bases and J by 6 bases, with 9 bases of the junction left unmatched. Germline assignment: CDR1 SGHNT and CDR2 YYREEE (reference sequence). The CDR3 has 15 residues.

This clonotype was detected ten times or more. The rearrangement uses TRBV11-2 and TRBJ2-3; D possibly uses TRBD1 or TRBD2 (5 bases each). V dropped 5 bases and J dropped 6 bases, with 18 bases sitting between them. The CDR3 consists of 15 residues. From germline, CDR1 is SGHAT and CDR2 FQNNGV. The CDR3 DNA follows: TGTGCCAGCAGCGCTATAAGGGGACCAGGGGATACGCAGTATTTT. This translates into CASSAIRGPGDTQYF.

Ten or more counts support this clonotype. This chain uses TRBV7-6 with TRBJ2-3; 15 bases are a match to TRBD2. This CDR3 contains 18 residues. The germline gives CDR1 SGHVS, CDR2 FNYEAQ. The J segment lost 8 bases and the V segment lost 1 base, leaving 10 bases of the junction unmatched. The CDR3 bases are TGTGCCAGCAGCTTAGGTTGGACTAGCGGGGGGGCGAGGGGTACGCAGTATTTT. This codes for CASSLGWTSGGARGTQYF. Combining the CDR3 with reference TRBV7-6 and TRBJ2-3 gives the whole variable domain GAGVSQSPRYKVTKRGQDVALRCDPISGHVSLYWYRQALGQGPEFLTYFNYEAQQDKSGLPNDRFSAERPEGSISTLTIQRTEQRDSAMYRCASSLGWTSGGARGTQYFGPGTRLTVL.

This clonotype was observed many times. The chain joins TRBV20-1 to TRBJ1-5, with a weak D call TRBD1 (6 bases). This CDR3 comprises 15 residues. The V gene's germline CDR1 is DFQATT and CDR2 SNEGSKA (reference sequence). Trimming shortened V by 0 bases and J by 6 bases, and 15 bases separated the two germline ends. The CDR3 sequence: CSARDGGGGSQPQHF. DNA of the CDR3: TGCAGTGCTAGAGATGGAGGGGGGGGAAGTCAGCCCCAGCATTTT.

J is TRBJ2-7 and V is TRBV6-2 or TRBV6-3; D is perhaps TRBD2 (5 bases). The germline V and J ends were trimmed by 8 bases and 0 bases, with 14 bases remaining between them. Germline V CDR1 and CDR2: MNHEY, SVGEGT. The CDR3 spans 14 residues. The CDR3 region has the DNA TGTGCCAGCCAAGGGATTACTAGCTCCTACGAGCAGTACTTC. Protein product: CASQGITSSYEQYF.

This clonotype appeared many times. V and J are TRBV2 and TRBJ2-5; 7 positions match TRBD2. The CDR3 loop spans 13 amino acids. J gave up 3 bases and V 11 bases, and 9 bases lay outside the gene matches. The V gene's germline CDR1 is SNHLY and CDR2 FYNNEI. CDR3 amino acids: CALKAGSKETQYF. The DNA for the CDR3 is TGTGCCTTAAAAGCGGGGTCGAAAGAGACCCAGTACTTC.

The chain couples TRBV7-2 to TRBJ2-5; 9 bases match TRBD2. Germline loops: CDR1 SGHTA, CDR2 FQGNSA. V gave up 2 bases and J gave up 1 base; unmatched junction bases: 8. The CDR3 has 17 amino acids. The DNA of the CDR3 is TGTGCCAGCAGCTTAAAAATGGCGGGGGGGATCCAAGAGACCCAGTACTTC. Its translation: CASSLKMAGGIQETQYF.

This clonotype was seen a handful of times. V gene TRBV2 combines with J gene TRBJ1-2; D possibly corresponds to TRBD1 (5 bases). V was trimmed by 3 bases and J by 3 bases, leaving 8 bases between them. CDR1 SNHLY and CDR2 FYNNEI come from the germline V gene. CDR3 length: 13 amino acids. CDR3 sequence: CASSEQGDYGYTF. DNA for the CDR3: TGTGCCAGCAGTGAGCAGGGAGACTATGGCTACACCTTC.

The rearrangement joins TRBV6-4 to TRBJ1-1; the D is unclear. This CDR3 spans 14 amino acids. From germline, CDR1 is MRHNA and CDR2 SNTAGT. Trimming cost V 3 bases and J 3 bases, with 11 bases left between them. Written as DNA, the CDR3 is TGTGCCAGCAGTGAAGAGGCGGATTACACTGAAGCTTTCTTT. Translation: CASSEEADYTEAFF.

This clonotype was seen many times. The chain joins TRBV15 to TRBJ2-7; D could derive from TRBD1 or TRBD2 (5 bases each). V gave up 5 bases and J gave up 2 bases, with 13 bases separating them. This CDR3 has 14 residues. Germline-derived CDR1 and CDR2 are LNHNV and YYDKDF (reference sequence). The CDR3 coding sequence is TGTGCCACCAGCGTTCCGGGGCCCCCCTACGAGCAGTACTTC. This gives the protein CATSVPGPPYEQYF.